Listed below are T cell receptor beta chains from one sample, sequenced in a study of CD8 T cells in Susac syndrome. TCRdb redid the calling of the immunoSEQ multiplex PCR reads with MiXCR, one entry per CDR3 protein. This sample has roughly 150,000 distinct CDR3 sequences; around 95% occur once, and the top ten carry roughly 0.16%. The sequenced material came from CD8+ T cells from PBMCs. The receptor source for this set is a human donor with multiple sclerosis. The CDR3 runs from the conserved cysteine through the conserved F or W. The order of the fields is J gene, V gene, clone size, D gene, CDR3 protein, CDR3 DNA. A D gene is named only where the DNA matches it firmly. Clone size is shown for a subset of rows, as once, few, many or a class of expanded clone.

j_call: TRBJ1-2
v_call: TRBV29-1
clone_size: -
d_call: -
cdr3_aa: CSVDVRGVYGYTF
cdr3_nt: TGCAGCGTTGACGTCCGCGGAGTCTATGGCTACACCTTC

j_call: TRBJ2-2
v_call: TRBV20-1
clone_size: once
d_call: -
cdr3_aa: CSAPRVGTGELFF
cdr3_nt: TGCAGTGCTCCCCGTGTGGGCACCGGGGAGCTGTTTTTT

j_call: TRBJ2-1
v_call: TRBV7-9
clone_size: once
d_call: -
cdr3_aa: CASSPPPGESSYNEQFF
cdr3_nt: TGTGCCAGCAGCCCCCCCCCGGGGGAGTCCTCCTACAATGAGCAGTTCTTC

j_call: TRBJ1-2
v_call: TRBV3-1
clone_size: -
d_call: -
cdr3_aa: CASSPDNQRGGYTF
cdr3_nt: TGTGCCAGCAGCCCGGACAATCAACGGGGTGGCTACACCTTC

j_call: TRBJ2-1
v_call: TRBV20-1
clone_size: -
d_call: -
cdr3_aa: CSARELAGTYNEQFF
cdr3_nt: TGCAGTGCTAGAGAGCTAGCTGGAACCTACAATGAGCAGTTCTTC

j_call: TRBJ2-2
v_call: TRBV29-1
clone_size: -
d_call: TRBD1
cdr3_aa: CSVGTDPTGELFF
cdr3_nt: TGCAGCGTGGGGACAGATCCAACCGGGGAGCTGTTTTTT

j_call: TRBJ1-2
v_call: TRBV29-1
clone_size: once
d_call: -
cdr3_aa: CSVEDSGNYGYTF
cdr3_nt: TGCAGCGTTGAAGATTCAGGGAACTATGGCTACACCTTC

j_call: TRBJ1-1
v_call: TRBV27
clone_size: -
d_call: -
cdr3_aa: CASSLRLGVITEAFF
cdr3_nt: TGTGCCAGCAGTTTACGGTTGGGGGTCATCACTGAAGCTTTCTTT

j_call: TRBJ1-4
v_call: TRBV16
clone_size: -
d_call: -
cdr3_aa: CASTTMGIDGEKLFF
cdr3_nt: TGTGCCAGCACCACCATGGGTATCGACGGTGAAAAACTGTTTTTT

j_call: TRBJ2-2
v_call: TRBV5-1
clone_size: -
d_call: -
cdr3_aa: CASSAGVNTGELFF
cdr3_nt: TGCGCCAGCAGCGCCGGAGTGAACACCGGGGAGCTGTTTTTT

j_call: TRBJ2-3
v_call: TRBV15
clone_size: -
d_call: -
cdr3_aa: CATSNGGPADTQYF
cdr3_nt: TGTGCCACCAGCAATGGGGGCCCGGCAGATACGCAGTATTTT

j_call: TRBJ1-6
v_call: TRBV2
clone_size: -
d_call: -
cdr3_aa: CASSPYRSANSPLHF
cdr3_nt: TGTGCCAGCAGCCCCTACAGGTCCGCGAATTCACCCCTCCACTTT

j_call: TRBJ1-2
v_call: TRBV6-1
clone_size: -
d_call: -
cdr3_aa: CASSEGTGDYGYTF
cdr3_nt: TGTGCCAGCAGTGAAGGAACAGGAGACTATGGCTACACCTTC

j_call: TRBJ1-5
v_call: TRBV27
clone_size: few
d_call: -
cdr3_aa: CASSYRVNQPQHF
cdr3_nt: TGTGCCAGCAGTTACAGGGTCAATCAGCCCCAGCATTTT

j_call: TRBJ2-7
v_call: TRBV3-1
clone_size: once
d_call: -
cdr3_aa: CASSPGLIAYEQYF
cdr3_nt: TGTGCCAGCAGCCCGGGGTTAATCGCCTACGAGCAGTACTTC

j_call: TRBJ1-2
v_call: TRBV25-1
clone_size: few
d_call: -
cdr3_aa: CASSPGGYGYTF
cdr3_nt: TGTGCCAGTAGTCCCGGGGGCTATGGCTACACCTTC

j_call: TRBJ2-3
v_call: TRBV12-3/TRBV12-4
clone_size: -
d_call: -
cdr3_aa: CASSSDSLTDTQYF
cdr3_nt: TGTGCCAGCAGCTCGGACAGCCTCACAGATACGCAGTATTTT

j_call: TRBJ1-2
v_call: TRBV10-3
clone_size: -
d_call: -
cdr3_aa: CAISPTPGHFYGYTF
cdr3_nt: TGTGCCATCAGTCCAACACCGGGACACTTCTATGGCTACACCTTC

j_call: TRBJ1-1
v_call: TRBV15
clone_size: -
d_call: -
cdr3_aa: CATSRGLSMNTEAFF
cdr3_nt: TGTGCCACCAGCAGAGGACTGAGCATGAACACTGAAGCTTTCTTT

j_call: TRBJ1-1
v_call: TRBV20-1
clone_size: -
d_call: -
cdr3_aa: CSARDLGTEAFF
cdr3_nt: TGCAGTGCTAGAGATCTGGGCACTGAAGCTTTCTTT

j_call: TRBJ1-1
v_call: TRBV30
clone_size: once
d_call: -
cdr3_aa: CAWSVASGTEAFF
cdr3_nt: TGTGCCTGGAGTGTAGCTTCGGGGACTGAAGCTTTCTTT

j_call: TRBJ2-1
v_call: TRBV29-1
clone_size: -
d_call: TRBD2
cdr3_aa: CSVDGFLAGRSDGEQFF
cdr3_nt: TGCAGCGTCGACGGTTTCCTAGCGGGGCGGTCAGACGGAGAGCAGTTCTTC

j_call: TRBJ2-3
v_call: TRBV7-3
clone_size: -
d_call: -
cdr3_aa: CASSPFDRYTDTQYF
cdr3_nt: TGTGCCAGCAGCCCGTTCGACAGGTACACAGATACGCAGTATTTT

j_call: TRBJ1-5
v_call: TRBV30
clone_size: -
d_call: -
cdr3_aa: CAWSVPGNGQPQHF
cdr3_nt: TGTGCCTGGAGTGTACCAGGAAACGGTCAGCCCCAGCATTTT

j_call: TRBJ2-3
v_call: TRBV20-1
clone_size: -
d_call: -
cdr3_aa: CSARKRGGTDTQYF
cdr3_nt: TGCAGTGCTAGGAAGCGAGGGGGCACAGATACGCAGTATTTT

j_call: TRBJ2-3
v_call: TRBV12-3/TRBV12-4
clone_size: -
d_call: -
cdr3_aa: CASRMATDTQYF
cdr3_nt: TGTGCCAGCAGGATGGCGACAGATACGCAGTATTTT

j_call: TRBJ1-5
v_call: TRBV12-3/TRBV12-4
clone_size: -
d_call: -
cdr3_aa: CASSLAGGQPQHF
cdr3_nt: TGTGCCAGCAGTTTGGCGGGTGGTCAGCCCCAGCATTTT

j_call: TRBJ1-5
v_call: TRBV20-1
clone_size: once
d_call: -
cdr3_aa: CSARDLGPQHF
cdr3_nt: TGCAGTGCTAGAGATCTGGGGCCCCAGCATTTT

j_call: TRBJ1-2
v_call: TRBV4-1
clone_size: -
d_call: -
cdr3_aa: CASSQTRGDYGYTF
cdr3_nt: TGCGCCAGCAGCCAGACGAGGGGGGACTATGGCTACACCTTC

j_call: TRBJ2-7
v_call: TRBV20-1
clone_size: -
d_call: TRBD1
cdr3_aa: CSAPGTGFYEQYF
cdr3_nt: TGCAGTGCTCCCGGGACAGGCTTCTACGAGCAGTACTTC

j_call: TRBJ2-7
v_call: TRBV6-5
clone_size: few
d_call: -
cdr3_aa: CASSYSGIREQYF
cdr3_nt: TGTGCCAGCAGTTACTCGGGCATCCGGGAGCAGTACTTC

j_call: TRBJ2-2
v_call: TRBV29-1
clone_size: -
d_call: -
cdr3_aa: CSVVLGPGELFF
cdr3_nt: TGCAGCGTTGTATTGGGGCCCGGGGAGCTGTTTTTT

j_call: TRBJ2-1
v_call: TRBV6-5
clone_size: -
d_call: TRBD2
cdr3_aa: CASRAGGGEQFF
cdr3_nt: TGTGCCAGCAGAGCCGGGGGAGGGGAGCAGTTCTTC

j_call: TRBJ1-1
v_call: TRBV5-1
clone_size: -
d_call: -
cdr3_aa: CASSLKQERMNTEAFF
cdr3_nt: TGCGCCAGCAGCTTGAAACAGGAGAGAATGAACACTGAAGCTTTCTTT

j_call: TRBJ1-3
v_call: TRBV4-1
clone_size: -
d_call: TRBD1
cdr3_aa: CASSFGTAGNTIYF
cdr3_nt: TGCGCCAGCAGCTTCGGGACAGCTGGAAACACCATATATTTT

j_call: TRBJ1-2
v_call: TRBV16
clone_size: -
d_call: -
cdr3_aa: CASSPIGREDGGYTF
cdr3_nt: TGTGCCAGCAGCCCGATCGGCAGGGAGGATGGGGGCTACACCTTC

j_call: TRBJ2-1
v_call: TRBV29-1
clone_size: once
d_call: TRBD1
cdr3_aa: CSVIGTGFTYNEQFF
cdr3_nt: TGCAGCGTGATCGGGACAGGGTTCACCTACAATGAGCAGTTCTTC

j_call: TRBJ2-1
v_call: TRBV6-5
clone_size: -
d_call: -
cdr3_aa: CASSASTGGEQFF
cdr3_nt: TGTGCCAGCAGTGCATCGACTGGGGGTGAGCAGTTCTTC

j_call: TRBJ2-6
v_call: TRBV27
clone_size: once
d_call: -
cdr3_aa: CASSLSDGANVLTF
cdr3_nt: TGTGCCAGCAGTTTATCGGATGGGGCCAACGTCCTGACTTTC

j_call: TRBJ1-6
v_call: TRBV7-9
clone_size: -
d_call: -
cdr3_aa: CASSGDVLSNLHF
cdr3_nt: TGTGCCAGCAGCGGGGACGTCCTGAGTAACCTCCACTTT

j_call: TRBJ2-7
v_call: TRBV11-2
clone_size: -
d_call: -
cdr3_aa: CASSQEFYEQYF
cdr3_nt: TGTGCCAGCAGCCAGGAGTTCTACGAGCAGTACTTC

j_call: TRBJ1-1
v_call: TRBV29-1
clone_size: -
d_call: -
cdr3_aa: CSAASGTGSEAFF
cdr3_nt: TGCAGCGCCGCATCCGGGACGGGGTCTGAAGCTTTCTTT